What follows are 32 T cell receptor beta chains derived from one specimen sequenced in a study of regulatory T cells in long-lasting Graves disease. HTBI primers from iRepertoire and Arm-PCR of CDR3 regions yielded the TCR beta libraries. TCRdb reanalysed the multiplex PCR reads using MiXCR and keeps one entry per CDR3 protein. The sample has about 420,000 distinct CDR3 sequences, about 17% seen once; the top ten hold roughly 23%. The time point is: newly diagnosed GD, antithyroid drugs for less than 3 months. After RNA was extracted from PBMCs, the TCR library was made from it. This sample also appeared in a second study, on T cells in Graves' hyperthyroidism and ophthalmopathy.

The sequences come from peripheral blood mononuclear cells (PBMCs), collected at new diagnosis, from a patient treated with antithyroid drugs. These receptors all stem from a woman aged 18-30 years with Graves disease.

The chain is built from TRBV7-3 and TRBJ2-6, with D uncertain. Deletions cut 5 bases from V and 1 base from J, with 3 bases between. This CDR3 comprises 13 residues. Germline V lookup: CDR1 SGHTA, CDR2 FQGTGA. The CDR3 is CASSKSGANVLTF. The CDR3 DNA reads as TGTGCCAGCAGCAAATCTGGGGCCAACGTCCTGACTTTC. Full variable domain (remainder filled in from reference TRBV7-3 and TRBJ2-6): GAGVSQTPSNKVTEKGKYVELRCDPISGHTALYWYRQSLGQGPEFLIYFQGTGAADDSGLPNDRFFAVRPEGSVSTLKIQRTERGDSAVYLCASSKSGANVLTFGAGSRLTVL.

The genes are TRBV5-1 and TRBJ2-3; 7 bases match TRBD2. This CDR3 has 15 amino acids. V shed 3 bases and J 5 bases; nucleotides not matched to a gene: 9. Germline values: CDR1 SGHRS, CDR2 YFSETQ. CDR3 coding DNA: TGCGCCAGCAGCTCCCGACTAGCAGGCCGAGATACGCAGTATTTT. It specifies CASSSRLAGRDTQYF.

This clonotype was found many times. The chain joins TRBV7-9 to TRBJ2-5; D is possibly TRBD1 or TRBD2 (5 bases each). Germline values: CDR1 SEHNR, CDR2 FQNEAQ (reference sequence). This CDR3 has 15 amino acids. V lost 5 bases to trimming and J lost 2 bases, with 15 bases between them. The CDR3 region has the DNA TGTGCCAGCAGCCACCGTTCTGGGGGACAAGAGACCCAGTACTTC. This sequence encodes CASSHRSGGQETQYF.

This clonotype was found many times. The V call is TRBV28, the J call TRBJ2-7; perhaps TRBD2 as D (5 bases). V was cut by 3 bases and J by 2 bases, with 11 bases left in between. This CDR3 has 14 amino acids. Germline assignment: CDR1 MDHEN and CDR2 SYDVKM. The CDR3 nucleotides read TGTGCCAGCAGTTTGCTAGCACTACCCTACGAGCAGTACTTC. Its protein product is CASSLLALPYEQYF.

In its sample, this clonotype was seen many times. The chain couples TRBV11-3 to TRBJ2-3; 10 positions agree with TRBD1. The CDR3 length is 17 residues. The germline CDR1 and CDR2 sequences are SGHNT and YENEEA. Trimming removed 5 bases from V and 6 bases from J; junction bases left unmatched: 14. CDR3 sequence: CASSPGQGGSRSDTQYF. DNA of the CDR3: TGTGCCAGCAGCCCCGGACAGGGGGGATCCCGGTCCGATACGCAGTATTTT.

V is TRBV4-1 and J is TRBJ1-2; D unresolved. Germline V gene sequence: CDR1 MGHRA, CDR2 YSYEKL. Trimming took off 4 bases at V and 4 bases at J, with 19 bases between the two ends. The CDR3 sequence is 16 residues long. The CDR3 nucleotides read TGCGCCAGCAGCCCGAGAGCGAACGAGGTTTTCTATGGCTACACCTTC. Translated: CASSPRANEVFYGYTF.

This clonotype was seen repeatedly, ten times or more. The genes are TRBV24-1 and TRBJ2-1; D is unclear. The CDR3 runs to 14 residues. Trimming took 1 base from V and 1 from J, leaving 4 bases between them. Looked up from germline, CDR1 is KGHDR and CDR2 is SFDVKD. The CDR3 sequence is CATSDFRSYNEQFF. CDR3 bases: TGTGCCACCAGTGATTTTCGGTCCTACAATGAGCAGTTCTTC.

This clonotype was found many times. The chain is built from TRBV7-3 and TRBJ2-5; no reliable D call. V was clipped by 1 base and J by 3 bases, with 6 bases between them. There are 13 residues in the CDR3. Per the germline V gene, CDR1 is SGHTA and CDR2 is FQGTGA. CDR3 DNA sequence: TGTGCCAGCAGCTTAAATAGAAAAGAGACCCAGTACTTC. It encodes CASSLNRKETQYF.

Many counts were recorded for this clonotype. This chain connects TRBV12-3 or TRBV12-4 to TRBJ1-1; D uncertain. V lost 6 bases, J lost 5 bases, and 16 bases lay in between. This CDR3 has 14 amino acids. The CDR3: CASSLAGPRTEAFF. In DNA form, the CDR3 reads TGTGCCAGCAGCCTTGCAGGCCCGAGGACTGAAGCTTTCTTT.

The V and J genes are TRBV5-1 and TRBJ2-3; 10 bases match TRBD2. The CDR3 length is 20 residues. V lost 4 bases to trimming and J lost 0 bases; unmatched junction nucleotides: 17. Germline V gene lookup returns CDR1 SGHRS and CDR2 YFSETQ. CDR3 in DNA: TGCGCCAGCAGCCCGAGGCCTAGCGGGAGATCTGGTCAAAGCACAGATACGCAGTATTTT. Translated: CASSPRPSGRSGQSTDTQYF.

Note on this clonotype: A far bigger clonotype differs at one base, so this is likely a read error. The gene calls are TRBV11-1 and TRBJ1-2, with 7 positions matching TRBD1. V lost 8 bases and J lost 4; bases outside the gene matches: 13. Germline assignment: CDR1 SGHAT and CDR2 FQDESV (reference sequence). CDR3 length: 15 residues. CDR3 residues: CASSPQRAGGYGYTF. The CDR3 DNA reads as TGTGCCAGCTCACCCCAACGGGCAGGGGGCTATGGCTACACCTTC. The full variable domain, with the rest looked up from reference TRBV11-1 and TRBJ1-2, is EAEVAQSPRYKITEKSQAVAFWCDPISGHATLYWYRQILGQGPELLVQFQDESVVDDSQLPKDRFSAERLKGVDSTLKIQPAELGDSAMYLCASSPQRAGGYGYTFGSGTRLTVV.

A few counts support this clonotype. The CDR3 DNA sequence: TGTGCCAGCAGCTTCTGGGACAGGGTAGGCTCTGGAAACACCATATATTTT. It translates to CASSFWDRVGSGNTIYF. The J gene is TRBJ1-3, the V gene TRBV9; 9 nucleotides line up with TRBD1. Germline CDR1 and CDR2: SGDLS and YYNGEE. The CDR3 length is 17 residues. V dropped 4 bases and J dropped 0; count of bases not matched to a gene: 8.

This clonotype was seen many times. The rearrangement uses TRBV27 and TRBJ1-5, with D unresolved. This CDR3 region has 14 residues. Trimming removed 3 bases from V and 6 bases from J, with 12 bases in between. Germline values: CDR1 MNHEY, CDR2 SMNVEV (reference sequence). In DNA form, the CDR3 reads TGTGCCAGCAGTTTTGAGGGTATGGGTCAGCCCCAGCATTTT. Translating gives CASSFEGMGQPQHF.

This clonotype was counted many times. This chain connects TRBV27 to TRBJ2-5; TRBD2 agrees at 8 bases. The germline V gene has CDR1 MNHEY and CDR2 SMNVEV (reference sequence). V lost 5 bases, J lost 7 bases, and 15 bases stayed unmatched. The CDR3 is made up of 16 amino acids. The chain's CDR3 is CASSTLAGLNTGTQYF. CDR3 in DNA: TGTGCCAGCAGTACTCTAGCGGGTCTCAACACTGGGACCCAGTACTTC.

This clonotype appeared many times. The CDR3 region has the DNA TGTGCCAGCATTAGAGGACTGAGAATGAACACTGAAGCTTTCTTT. Its translation is CASIRGLRMNTEAFF. The rearrangement uses TRBV2 and TRBJ1-1, with no clear D. V was clipped by 7 bases and J by 0 bases, with 15 bases between them. In germline, CDR1 is SNHLY, CDR2 FYNNEI. There are 15 residues in the CDR3.

This clonotype was picked up many times. J is TRBJ2-1 and V is TRBV29-1, with TRBD2 matching 7 bases. The V and J ends lost 3 bases and 0 bases, in that order; junction bases with no gene match: 5. From germline, CDR1 is SQVTM and CDR2 ANQGSEA. The CDR3 totals 15 residues. CDR3 loop: CSVEGLAVSYNEQFF. Here the CDR3 DNA reads TGCAGCGTTGAGGGGCTAGCGGTCTCCTACAATGAGCAGTTCTTC.

The V and J genes are TRBV6-1 and TRBJ1-1, with TRBD1 matching over 7 bases. Germline trimming cut 3 bases from V and 5 bases from J; bases unmatched to any gene: 21. Germline CDR1 reads MNHNS; CDR2 reads SASEGT. CDR3 size: 19 residues. CDR3: CASSEGEGGGQGGRTEAFF. The CDR3 DNA reads as TGTGCCAGCAGTGAGGGAGAAGGGGGGGGGCAGGGGGGGAGGACTGAAGCTTTCTTT.

The V and J genes are TRBV20-1 and TRBJ1-2; D unclear. Deletions cut 2 bases from V and 2 bases from J, with 21 bases between. The CDR3 has 17 amino acids. Germline V gene sequence: CDR1 DFQATT, CDR2 SNEGSKA (reference sequence). The CDR3 protein is CSARPPGPEKANYGYTF. For the CDR3, the DNA is TGCAGTGCTAGACCACCCGGGCCAGAAAAGGCAAACTATGGCTACACCTTC.

The rearrangement uses TRBV9 and TRBJ2-1; 8 nucleotides match TRBD2. V lost 0 bases to trimming and J lost 0 bases; unmatched junction nucleotides: 2. The CDR3 loop spans 16 amino acids. Germline lookup yields CDR1 SGDLS and CDR2 YYNGEE. CDR3 bases: TGTGCCAGCAGCGTAGAACTAGCGGACTCCTACAATGAGCAGTTCTTC. Translation: CASSVELADSYNEQFF.

The chain links TRBV28 to TRBJ2-6; TRBD1 aligns across 9 bases. The J segment lost 2 bases and the V segment lost 7 bases, leaving 12 bases of the junction unmatched. The germline V gene encodes CDR1 MDHEN and CDR2 SYDVKM. There are 18 residues in the CDR3. In DNA form, the CDR3 reads TGTGCCAGCACCCTTGGCGGGACAGGGAGTCCTGGGGCCAACGTCCTGACTTTC. It specifies CASTLGGTGSPGANVLTF.

With respect to this clonotype: Relative to the germline gene, one junction end is altered; a read error may explain this. The chain carries TRBV4-1 and TRBJ2-2; 10 nucleotides align to TRBD1. CDR1 and CDR2 from the germline V gene are MGHRA and YSYEKL. The CDR3 sequence is 17 residues long. The CDR3: CVSSKGGTGVNTGELFF. For the CDR3, the DNA is TGCGTCAGCAGCAAAGGTGGGACAGGGGTGAACACCGGGGAGCTGTTTTTT.

This clonotype occurred a few times. The CDR3 region has the DNA TGTGCCAGCAGCGGGGTAGAGCGGCCCAGCTCCTACAATGAGCAGTTCTTC. Its protein is CASSGVERPSSYNEQFF. The V gene is TRBV7-2, the J gene TRBJ2-1; tentatively, D is TRBD2 (5 bases). Looked up from germline, CDR1 is SGHTA and CDR2 is FQGNSA. This CDR3 is built from 17 residues. Between the trimmed V and J ends, which lost 5 bases and 0 bases, there was a span of 17 bases. Looking up the rest from reference TRBV7-2 and TRBJ2-1 gives the full variable domain: GAGVSQSPSNKVTEKGKDVELRCDPISGHTALYWYRQSLGQGLEFLIYFQGNSAPDKSGLPSDRFSAERTGGSVSTLTIQRTQQEDSAVYLCASSGVERPSSYNEQFFGPGTRLTVL.

CDR3 protein: CASSPWEPNEQFF. The CDR3 coding sequence is TGTGCCAGCTCACCCTGGGAACCCAATGAGCAGTTCTTC. The chain has TRBV18 and TRBJ2-1; D gene unclear. The ends were cut back, 3 bases at V and 6 bases at J, with 9 bases in the middle. This CDR3 has 13 amino acids. Germline lookup yields CDR1 KGHSH and CDR2 LQKENI. Complete variable domain (other parts from reference TRBV18 and TRBJ2-1): NAGVMQNPRHLVRRRGQEARLRCSPMKGHSHVYWYRQLPEEGLKFMVYLQKENIIDESGMPKERFSAEFPKEGPSILRIQQVVRGDSAAYFCASSPWEPNEQFFGPGTRLTVL.

The V and J genes are TRBV20-1 and TRBJ2-5; TRBD2 matches at 9 bases. The length of the CDR3 is 14 residues. Germline CDR1 DFQATT, CDR2 SNEGSKA (reference sequence). Germline trimming cut 5 bases from V and 11 bases from J; bases unmatched to any gene: 15. The CDR3 DNA reads as TGCAGTGCTTCTAGCGGGACGTACTTCAATGGGCAGTACTTC. The encoded protein is CSASSGTYFNGQYF.

The chain uses TRBV11-3 and TRBJ2-5, with D perhaps assigned TRBD1 or TRBD2 (5 bases each). V lost 5 bases to trimming and J lost 4 bases, with 17 bases between them. Germline-derived CDR1 and CDR2 are SGHNT and YENEEA. The CDR3 is made up of 15 amino acids. CDR3 protein: CASSLGQGASETQYF. Written as DNA, the CDR3 is TGTGCCAGCAGCCTGGGGCAGGGAGCTTCAGAGACCCAGTACTTC.

The rearrangement links TRBV12-3 or TRBV12-4 to TRBJ1-6, with unresolved D. The CDR3 is made up of 12 amino acids. V dropped 4 bases and J dropped 9 bases, with 7 bases sitting between them. The chain's CDR3 is CASSSSFSPLHF. As DNA, the CDR3 is TGTGCCAGCAGTTCATCCTTTTCACCCCTCCACTTT.

The genes are TRBV7-9 and TRBJ1-3; 11 bases fit TRBD1. Germline CDR1 SEHNR, CDR2 FQNEAQ (reference sequence). With V trimmed by 4 bases and J by 3 bases, 5 bases remained unmatched. The CDR3 sequence is 16 residues long. CDR3 region: CASSSGQGALGNTIYF. Here the CDR3 DNA reads TGTGCCAGCAGCTCAGGACAGGGGGCGCTTGGAAACACCATATATTTT. The whole variable domain, filled in from reference TRBV7-9 and TRBJ1-3, reads DTGVSQNPRHKITKRGQNVTFRCDPISEHNRLYWYRQTLGQGPEFLTYFQNEAQLEKSRLLSDRFSAERPKGSFSTLEIQRTEQGDSAMYLCASSSGQGALGNTIYFGEGSWLTVV.

This clonotype was recorded many times. This rearrangement joins TRBV11-2 to TRBJ2-3; the D is unclear. The CDR3 length is 11 residues. Germline assignment: CDR1 SGHAT and CDR2 FQNNGV. Trimming cost V 5 bases and J 7 bases, with 7 bases left between them. CDR3 bases: TGTGCCAGCAGCCGAGCGAATACGCAGTATTTT. Amino acids: CASSRANTQYF. The entire variable domain, with the rest obtained from reference TRBV11-2 and TRBJ2-3, is as follows: EAGVAQSPRYKIIEKRQSVAFWCNPISGHATLYWYQQILGQGPKLLIQFQNNGVVDDSQLPKDRFSAERLKGVDSTLKIQPAKLEDSAVYLCASSRANTQYFGPGTRLTVL.

The chain links TRBV28 to TRBJ1-2, with D uncertain. Germline V lookup: CDR1 MDHEN, CDR2 SYDVKM. CDR3 size: 13 residues. With 5 bases removed from V and 0 bases from J, the gap between germline ends came to 7 bases. The CDR3 sequence is CASSVTTNYGYTF. CDR3 sequence (DNA): TGTGCCAGCAGTGTGACAACTAACTATGGCTACACCTTC.

This clonotype was detected ten times or more. The genes are TRBV24-1 and TRBJ1-2; 8 bases map to TRBD1. The V segment lost 3 bases and the J segment 3 bases; nucleotides outside the gene matches: 5. Per germline, CDR1 KGHDR and CDR2 SFDVKD. The CDR3 contains 15 residues. The CDR3 nucleotides are TGTGCCACCAGTGATCCCCGGACAGGGCACTATGGCTACACCTTC. Translating gives CATSDPRTGHYGYTF.

This clonotype was counted only a few times. The V gene is TRBV7-9, the J gene TRBJ2-1, with 14 bases fitting TRBD2. CDR1 and CDR2 (germline): SEHNR, FQNEAQ (reference sequence). This CDR3 comprises 16 residues. Trimming cost V 1 base and J 7 bases; bases outside gene matches: 3. CDR3 region: CASSLDGTSGSNEQFF. In DNA, the CDR3 is TGTGCCAGCAGCTTAGACGGGACTAGCGGGAGTAATGAGCAGTTCTTC.

This clonotype came up many times. The chain joins TRBV12-3 or TRBV12-4 to TRBJ1-1, with D hard to call. V lost 2 bases to trimming and J lost 4 bases, with 8 bases between them. CDR3 size: 13 residues. CDR3 coding DNA: TGTGCCAGCAGTTTATCGGGGAGCACTGAAGCTTTCTTT. Its protein is CASSLSGSTEAFF.